This is a list of T cell receptor beta chains from one sample in a study of radiation and T cells in renal cell carcinoma. Profiled with immunoSEQ multiplex PCR; TCRdb holds only in-frame clones, not every one. The sample has about 150,000 clones, roughly 90% seen once. This specimen consisted of blood, obtained from a patient whose treatment included radiotherapy and nephrectomy. The origin of the receptors is a woman in her sixties or seventies with renal cell carcinoma. The CDR3 runs from the conserved cysteine through the conserved F or W. The D gene is left open where the match is weak. Some rows mark clone size as missing; the rest say once, few, many or name a class of expanded clone.

j_gene: TRBJ1-1
v_gene: TRBV19
abundance: NA
d_gene: NA
CDR3nt: TGTGCCAGTAGTATAGGGGGGGCATTGATGAACACTGAAGCTTTCTTT
CDR3aa: CASSIGGALMNTEAFF

j_gene: TRBJ1-5
v_gene: TRBV6-1
abundance: NA
d_gene: NA
CDR3nt: TGTGCCAGCAGTGAATACGACCTCAATCAGCCCCAGCATTTT
CDR3aa: CASSEYDLNQPQHF

j_gene: TRBJ1-6
v_gene: TRBV28
abundance: NA
d_gene: NA
CDR3nt: TGTGCCAGTGGGGTAGGTGATTCACCCCTCCACTTT
CDR3aa: CASGVGDSPLHF

j_gene: TRBJ1-1
v_gene: TRBV7-3
abundance: few
d_gene: NA
CDR3nt: TGTGCCAGCAGCTTGGGGGGAGAAGCTTTCTTT
CDR3aa: CASSLGGEAFF

j_gene: TRBJ1-6
v_gene: TRBV27
abundance: once
d_gene: TRBD1
CDR3nt: TGTGCCAGCAGTTTAATATGGACAGGGAATAAGTCCTATAATTCACCCCTCCACTTT
CDR3aa: CASSLIWTGNKSYNSPLHF

j_gene: TRBJ2-3
v_gene: TRBV5-1
abundance: NA
d_gene: TRBD2
CDR3nt: TGCGCCAGCAGCCGGACGGGACTAAGCACAGATACGCAGTATTTT
CDR3aa: CASSRTGLSTDTQYF

j_gene: TRBJ1-5
v_gene: TRBV10-3
abundance: NA
d_gene: NA
CDR3nt: TGTGCCGCACACAGGGATTTCAATCAGCCCCAGCATTTT
CDR3aa: CAAHRDFNQPQHF

j_gene: TRBJ1-2
v_gene: TRBV29-1
abundance: NA
d_gene: TRBD1
CDR3nt: TGCAGCGCAACCGGGACAGGGAGCGGCTACACCTTC
CDR3aa: CSATGTGSGYTF

j_gene: TRBJ1-6
v_gene: TRBV7-8
abundance: NA
d_gene: NA
CDR3nt: TGTGCCAGCAGCTTAGGGGGGAGCTCCTATAATTCACCCCTCCACTTT
CDR3aa: CASSLGGSSYNSPLHF

j_gene: TRBJ1-6
v_gene: TRBV7-3
abundance: NA
d_gene: NA
CDR3nt: TGTGCCAGCAGCTTAACGGGGACGGCCCGTCCCCTCCACTTT
CDR3aa: CASSLTGTARPLHF

j_gene: TRBJ1-1
v_gene: TRBV5-4
abundance: NA
d_gene: NA
CDR3nt: TGTGCCAGCGCCTCTGTCGGGGAGAACACTGAAGCTTTCTTT
CDR3aa: CASASVGENTEAFF

j_gene: TRBJ2-1
v_gene: TRBV5-1
abundance: once
d_gene: TRBD2
CDR3nt: TGCGCCAGCAGCTTGGGGGTTAGCGGGGCCATGCTCTCCTACAATGAGCAGTTCTTC
CDR3aa: CASSLGVSGAMLSYNEQFF

j_gene: TRBJ1-5
v_gene: TRBV6-5
abundance: once
d_gene: NA
CDR3nt: TGTGCCAGCAGTTACTCGGGGCAGGGCTATCAGCCCCAGCATTTT
CDR3aa: CASSYSGQGYQPQHF